These T cell receptor beta chains were read from a single sample in a study of blood T cell repertoires in COVID-19. Generated by immunoSEQ multiplex PCR, the TCRdb table keeps only in-frame clones and is missing some. The sample yields 250,000 or so clones, roughly 82% seen once. The sample was peripheral blood. The source is a woman in her 70s with acute or convalescent COVID-19. CDR3s include the opening cysteine and the closing phenylalanine or tryptophan. A D gene is named only where the DNA matches it firmly. Size tells how often a clone was seen (once, few, many) or the class of an expanded clone, and some rows leave it out.

CDR3nt: TGTGCCAGCAGTCTGGGACAGGGTGATAATTCACCCCTCCACTTT
CDR3aa: CASSLGQGDNSPLHF
abundance: .
v_gene: TRBV27
d_gene: TRBD1
j_gene: TRBJ1-6

CDR3nt: TGTGCCAGCAGCCCCTTCGGGGACAGGGGGAGGACTGAAGCTTTCTTT
CDR3aa: CASSPFGDRGRTEAFF
abundance: .
v_gene: TRBV3-1/TRBV3-2
d_gene: TRBD1
j_gene: TRBJ1-1

CDR3nt: TGTGCCAGCAGAGGACAGGGGGCCTACGAGCAGTACTTC
CDR3aa: CASRGQGAYEQYF
abundance: .
v_gene: TRBV6-5
d_gene: TRBD1
j_gene: TRBJ2-7

CDR3nt: TGTGCCAGCAGTTTCCTAACCGCCCAAGTCTGCACCTTC
CDR3aa: CASSFLTAQVCTF
abundance: .
v_gene: TRBV6-5
d_gene: .
j_gene: TRBJ1-2

CDR3nt: TGCAGCGTTGAATTCCCTGACAGCGACAACTATGGCTACACCTTC
CDR3aa: CSVEFPDSDNYGYTF
abundance: .
v_gene: TRBV29-1
d_gene: .
j_gene: TRBJ1-2

CDR3nt: TGTGCCAGCAGCTTATGGGCGGGGGGCCCGGCAGATACGCAGTATTTT
CDR3aa: CASSLWAGGPADTQYF
abundance: .
v_gene: TRBV7-2
d_gene: TRBD2
j_gene: TRBJ2-3

CDR3nt: TGTGCCAGCAGTATCGGAGGTGGCAGCAATCAGCCCCAGCATTTT
CDR3aa: CASSIGGGSNQPQHF
abundance: .
v_gene: TRBV6-5
d_gene: .
j_gene: TRBJ1-5

CDR3nt: TGCGCCAGCAGCTTGGAAACTTCAGATACGCAGTATTTT
CDR3aa: CASSLETSDTQYF
abundance: .
v_gene: TRBV5-1
d_gene: .
j_gene: TRBJ2-3

CDR3nt: TGTGCCTGGAGTGTATCGTCAGCTGGAAACACCATATATTTT
CDR3aa: CAWSVSSAGNTIYF
abundance: .
v_gene: TRBV30
d_gene: .
j_gene: TRBJ1-3

CDR3nt: TGTGCCAGCAGTTCCGGGACAGGGGGAAATTCACCCCTCCACTTT
CDR3aa: CASSSGTGGNSPLHF
abundance: few
v_gene: TRBV27
d_gene: TRBD1
j_gene: TRBJ1-6

CDR3nt: TGTGCCACCAGTGAGGCCACAAAGAACTATGGCTACACCTTC
CDR3aa: CATSEATKNYGYTF
abundance: .
v_gene: TRBV24-1
d_gene: .
j_gene: TRBJ1-2

CDR3nt: TGTGCCAGTGAGCACAGCTATGGCTACACCTTC
CDR3aa: CASEHSYGYTF
abundance: .
v_gene: TRBV19
d_gene: .
j_gene: TRBJ1-2

CDR3nt: TGTGCCAGCAGGCCGGGGACAGGAATTTCACCCCTCCACTTT
CDR3aa: CASRPGTGISPLHF
abundance: .
v_gene: TRBV6-5
d_gene: TRBD1
j_gene: TRBJ1-6

CDR3nt: TGCAGTGCTAGTAGGGCAGGGAAAGGGTATGGCTACACCTTC
CDR3aa: CSASRAGKGYGYTF
abundance: once
v_gene: TRBV20-1
d_gene: .
j_gene: TRBJ1-2

CDR3nt: TGTGCCAGCAGACGGGCAGGGGGTAATTCACCCCTCCACTTT
CDR3aa: CASRRAGGNSPLHF
abundance: few
v_gene: TRBV14
d_gene: TRBD1
j_gene: TRBJ1-6

CDR3nt: TGTGCCAGCAGCGCTTATGAGGGGGCTGAGCTGTTTTTT
CDR3aa: CASSAYEGAELFF
abundance: .
v_gene: TRBV14
d_gene: TRBD1
j_gene: TRBJ2-2

CDR3nt: TGTGCCAGCAGTGGGACGGGAGGGCTGAACACTGAAGCTTTCTTT
CDR3aa: CASSGTGGLNTEAFF
abundance: once
v_gene: TRBV6-6
d_gene: .
j_gene: TRBJ1-1

CDR3nt: TGTGCCAGCACCGCGACGGAGAATTGGTCACCCCTCCACTTT
CDR3aa: CASTATENWSPLHF
abundance: .
v_gene: TRBV2
d_gene: .
j_gene: TRBJ1-6

CDR3nt: TGCGCCAGCAGTGAGTCGAACGGGAAGATAGAAGCTTTCTTT
CDR3aa: CASSESNGKIEAFF
abundance: .
v_gene: TRBV10-2
d_gene: .
j_gene: TRBJ1-1

CDR3nt: TGTGCCAGCAGCGTAGGTAGCCTACAAGAGACCCAGTACTTC
CDR3aa: CASSVGSLQETQYF
abundance: few
v_gene: TRBV9
d_gene: .
j_gene: TRBJ2-5

CDR3nt: TGTGCCAGCAGCTTGAGGGGACAGGGGATCTACGAGCAGTACTTC
CDR3aa: CASSLRGQGIYEQYF
abundance: .
v_gene: TRBV11-2
d_gene: TRBD1
j_gene: TRBJ2-7

CDR3nt: TGTGCCAGCTCGAAAGGGGGCCGGGATGGCTACACCTTC
CDR3aa: CASSKGGRDGYTF
abundance: .
v_gene: TRBV18
d_gene: TRBD1
j_gene: TRBJ1-2

CDR3nt: TGTGCCAGCAGTACAGGGGGCACTATGAACACTGAAGCTTTCTTT
CDR3aa: CASSTGGTMNTEAFF
abundance: .
v_gene: TRBV11-3
d_gene: TRBD1
j_gene: TRBJ1-1

CDR3nt: TGTGCCAGCAGTTCACAGGGGGCGGGAAACACTGAAGCTTTCTTT
CDR3aa: CASSSQGAGNTEAFF
abundance: .
v_gene: TRBV28
d_gene: TRBD1
j_gene: TRBJ1-1

CDR3nt: TGTGCCAGTAGTATAGAAGGGGGGGGCTACGAGCAGTACTTC
CDR3aa: CASSIEGGGYEQYF
abundance: .
v_gene: TRBV19
d_gene: .
j_gene: TRBJ2-7

CDR3nt: TGTGCCAGCAGCTCCACTACCAGACAGGGCGGCTACAATGAGCAGTTCTTC
CDR3aa: CASSSTTRQGGYNEQFF
abundance: .
v_gene: TRBV7-9
d_gene: TRBD1
j_gene: TRBJ2-1

CDR3nt: TGTGCCAGCAGTCGGTGGACGGGGGGCGGTCAGCCCCAGCATTTT
CDR3aa: CASSRWTGGGQPQHF
abundance: .
v_gene: TRBV27
d_gene: .
j_gene: TRBJ1-5

CDR3nt: TGTGCCAGCAGTTTCCAGAACACTGAAGCTTTCTTT
CDR3aa: CASSFQNTEAFF
abundance: once
v_gene: TRBV12-3/TRBV12-4
d_gene: .
j_gene: TRBJ1-1

CDR3nt: TGCAGTGCTAGTCAGACAGCGAACACTGAAGCTTTCTTT
CDR3aa: CSASQTANTEAFF
abundance: .
v_gene: TRBV20-1
d_gene: .
j_gene: TRBJ1-1

CDR3nt: TGTGCCACCAGCAGAGACAGGAACCTCAATGAGCAGTTCTTC
CDR3aa: CATSRDRNLNEQFF
abundance: .
v_gene: TRBV15
d_gene: .
j_gene: TRBJ2-1

CDR3nt: TGTGCCAGCAGCCTAACCGGACAGGGAGACAAGGCTTTCTTT
CDR3aa: CASSLTGQGDKAFF
abundance: .
v_gene: TRBV7-2
d_gene: TRBD1
j_gene: TRBJ1-1

CDR3nt: TGTGCCAGCAGTTCTGGGCCACAGGGGGCGACGAGGGTCACTGAAGCTTTCTTT
CDR3aa: CASSSGPQGATRVTEAFF
abundance: .
v_gene: TRBV5-6
d_gene: TRBD1
j_gene: TRBJ1-1

CDR3nt: TGTGCCAGCAGGCGGACAGGGACGTCGGCGGGCTACACCTTC
CDR3aa: CASRRTGTSAGYTF
abundance: .
v_gene: TRBV6-5
d_gene: TRBD1
j_gene: TRBJ1-2

CDR3nt: TGTGCCATCAGTGAGGCGACAGCGACCAATCAGCCCCAGCATTTT
CDR3aa: CAISEATATNQPQHF
abundance: few
v_gene: TRBV10-3
d_gene: .
j_gene: TRBJ1-5

CDR3nt: TGTGCCAGCAGACAGACCGGGGAGCTGTTTTTT
CDR3aa: CASRQTGELFF
abundance: .
v_gene: TRBV27
d_gene: .
j_gene: TRBJ2-2

CDR3nt: TGTGCCAGTAGTAACCCGGGAGGGGGCCTTGGAGACCAGCCCCAGCATTTT
CDR3aa: CASSNPGGGLGDQPQHF
abundance: .
v_gene: TRBV19
d_gene: TRBD1
j_gene: TRBJ1-5

CDR3nt: TGCAGCGCCGGGGAGCGGTCAACCTCCTACAATGAGCAGTTCTTC
CDR3aa: CSAGERSTSYNEQFF
abundance: .
v_gene: TRBV29-1
d_gene: .
j_gene: TRBJ2-1

CDR3nt: TGCAGTGCTAGTCGGACAGGGGGCACGAACACTGAAGCTTTCTTT
CDR3aa: CSASRTGGTNTEAFF
abundance: .
v_gene: TRBV20-1
d_gene: TRBD1
j_gene: TRBJ1-1

CDR3nt: TGTGCCAGCAGCTTGGACAGGGGATCCTATGGCTACACCTTC
CDR3aa: CASSLDRGSYGYTF
abundance: .
v_gene: TRBV7-8
d_gene: TRBD1
j_gene: TRBJ1-2

CDR3nt: TGCGCCAGCAGCTTAACGAAACAGGGCACTGAAGCTTTCTTT
CDR3aa: CASSLTKQGTEAFF
abundance: .
v_gene: TRBV5-1
d_gene: .
j_gene: TRBJ1-1

CDR3nt: TGTGCCAGCAGCGCTAGCGGGGTTGACTACAATGAGCAGTTCTTC
CDR3aa: CASSASGVDYNEQFF
abundance: .
v_gene: TRBV2
d_gene: TRBD2
j_gene: TRBJ2-1

CDR3nt: TGCGCCAGCAGCTCGGGACAGGGGGCTTATAATTCACCCCTCCACTTT
CDR3aa: CASSSGQGAYNSPLHF
abundance: .
v_gene: TRBV5-1
d_gene: TRBD1
j_gene: TRBJ1-6

CDR3nt: TGCGCCAGCAGCCCCTCGGGGGGGATGAGCTACGAGCAGTACTTC
CDR3aa: CASSPSGGMSYEQYF
abundance: .
v_gene: TRBV5-1
d_gene: TRBD2
j_gene: TRBJ2-7

CDR3nt: TGTGCCAGCAGTTACGGGACAGGGAGGTTGGATGAAAAACTGTTTTTT
CDR3aa: CASSYGTGRLDEKLFF
abundance: .
v_gene: TRBV6-6
d_gene: TRBD1
j_gene: TRBJ1-4

CDR3nt: TGTGCTAGCAGCCCGGACAGGGGCTCCTACAATGAGCAGTTCTTC
CDR3aa: CASSPDRGSYNEQFF
abundance: .
v_gene: TRBV7-7
d_gene: TRBD1
j_gene: TRBJ2-1

CDR3nt: TGTGCCAGCAGCTTATCAGATTACAATGAGCAGTTCTTC
CDR3aa: CASSLSDYNEQFF
abundance: .
v_gene: TRBV7-2
d_gene: .
j_gene: TRBJ2-1

CDR3nt: TGTGCCAGCAGCACTCAGGCTGGTAATCAGCCCCAGCATTTT
CDR3aa: CASSTQAGNQPQHF
abundance: once
v_gene: TRBV5-5
d_gene: .
j_gene: TRBJ1-5